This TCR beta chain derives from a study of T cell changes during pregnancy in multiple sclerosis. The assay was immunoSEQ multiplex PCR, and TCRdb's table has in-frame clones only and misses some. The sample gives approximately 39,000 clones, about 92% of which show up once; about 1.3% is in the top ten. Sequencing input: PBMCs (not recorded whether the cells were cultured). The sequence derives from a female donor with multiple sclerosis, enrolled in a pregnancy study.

The CDR3 coding sequence is TGCGCCAGCAGTCCAAATCGAACAGGGGGAAGCTCCTACGAGCAGTACTTC. It specifies CASSPNRTGGSSYEQYF. The genes are TRBV10-1 and TRBJ2-7, with 8 positions matching TRBD1. Germline V CDR1 and CDR2: WNHNN, SYGVQD (reference sequence). Trimming at V came to 5 bases and at J to 0 bases, leaving 12 bases not matched to a gene. The CDR3 totals 17 residues.